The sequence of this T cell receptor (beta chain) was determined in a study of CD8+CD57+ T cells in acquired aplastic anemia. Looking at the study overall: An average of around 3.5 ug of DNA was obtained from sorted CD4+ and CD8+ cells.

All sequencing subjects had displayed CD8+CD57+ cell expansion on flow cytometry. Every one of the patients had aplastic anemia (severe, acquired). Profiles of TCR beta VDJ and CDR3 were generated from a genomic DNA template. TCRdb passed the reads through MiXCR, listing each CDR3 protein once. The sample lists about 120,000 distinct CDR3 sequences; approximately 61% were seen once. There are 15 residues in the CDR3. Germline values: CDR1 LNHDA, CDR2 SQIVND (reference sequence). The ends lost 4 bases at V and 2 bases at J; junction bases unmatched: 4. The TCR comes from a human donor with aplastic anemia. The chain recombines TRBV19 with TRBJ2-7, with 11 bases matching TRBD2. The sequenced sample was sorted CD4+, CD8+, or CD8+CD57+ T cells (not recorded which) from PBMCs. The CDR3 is CASSRLAGGTYEQYF. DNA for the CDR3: TGTGCCAGTAGTAGGCTAGCGGGAGGAACCTACGAGCAGTACTTC.